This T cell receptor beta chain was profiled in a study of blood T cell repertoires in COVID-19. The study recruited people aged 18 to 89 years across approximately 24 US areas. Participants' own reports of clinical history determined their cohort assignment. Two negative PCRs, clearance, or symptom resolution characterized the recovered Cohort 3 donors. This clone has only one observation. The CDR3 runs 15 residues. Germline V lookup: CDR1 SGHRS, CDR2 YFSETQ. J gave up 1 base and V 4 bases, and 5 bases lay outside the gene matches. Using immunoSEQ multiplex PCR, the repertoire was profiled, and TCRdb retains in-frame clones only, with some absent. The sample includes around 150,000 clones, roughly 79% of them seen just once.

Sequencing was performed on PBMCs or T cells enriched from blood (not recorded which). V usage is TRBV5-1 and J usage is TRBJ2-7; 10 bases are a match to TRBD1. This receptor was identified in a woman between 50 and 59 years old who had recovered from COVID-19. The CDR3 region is CASSPGTGVSYEQYF. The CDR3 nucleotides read TGCGCCAGCAGCCCCGGGACAGGGGTGTCCTACGAGCAGTACTTC.